This TCR beta chain emerged from a study of T cell repertoires in cytomegalovirus infection. Background on the study: Public TCR beta signatures were indicative of both CMV infection and a matching HLA type.

TCRdb reprocessed the reads via MiXCR and lists one record per CDR3 protein. The repertoire holds 400,000 to 550,000 distinct CDR3 sequences, with about 11% as singletons. Study-wide results and limits: The response measured ex vivo was dominated by TCR beta clonotypes (HLA-C-restricted and CMV-specific). Cumulative frequency (of public TCR beta family members) identified carriers of CMV plus the relevant HLA.

This clonotype was observed a handful of times. Antigen specificity is unknown. The CDR3 spans 14 residues. V lost 2 bases, J lost 5 bases, and 12 bases lay in between. Germline V lookup: CDR1 MDHEN, CDR2 SYDVKM. Material: PBMCs. The V and J genes are TRBV28 and TRBJ2-5, with D unclear. The origin of this receptor is a human donor in good health (CMV status not recorded). Some clones in this sample may be carry-over from other donors' samples. CDR3 DNA sequence: TGTGCCAGCAGTTTAGACGGCCGGCTGGAGACCCAGTACTTC. Translated: CASSLDGRLETQYF. The variable domain in full, with the rest retrieved from reference TRBV28 and TRBJ2-5, is DVKVTQSSRYLVKRTGEKVFLECVQDMDHENMFWYRQDPGLGLRLIYFSYDVKMKEKGDIPEGYSVSREKKERFSLILESASTNQTSMYLCASSLDGRLETQYFGPGTRLLVL.